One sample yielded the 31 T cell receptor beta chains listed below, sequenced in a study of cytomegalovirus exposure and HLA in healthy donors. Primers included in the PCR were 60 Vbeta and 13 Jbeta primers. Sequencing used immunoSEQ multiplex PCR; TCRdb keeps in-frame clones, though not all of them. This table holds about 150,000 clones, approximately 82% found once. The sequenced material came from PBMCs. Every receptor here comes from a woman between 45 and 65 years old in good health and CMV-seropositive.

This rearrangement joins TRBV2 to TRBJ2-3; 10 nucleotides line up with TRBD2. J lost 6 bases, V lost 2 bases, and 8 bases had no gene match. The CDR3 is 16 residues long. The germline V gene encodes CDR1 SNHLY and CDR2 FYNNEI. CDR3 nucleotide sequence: TGTGCCAGCAGTGAACAGCTAGCGGGGGCTTGGGATACGCAGTATTTT. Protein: CASSEQLAGAWDTQYF.

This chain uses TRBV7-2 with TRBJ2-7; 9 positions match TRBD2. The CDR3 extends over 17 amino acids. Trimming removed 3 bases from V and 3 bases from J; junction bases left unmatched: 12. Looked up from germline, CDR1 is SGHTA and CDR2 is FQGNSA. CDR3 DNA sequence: TGTGCCAGCAGCTTCAGCGGGGGGCAGATGAAGATCTACGAGCAGTACTTC. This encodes CASSFSGGQMKIYEQYF.

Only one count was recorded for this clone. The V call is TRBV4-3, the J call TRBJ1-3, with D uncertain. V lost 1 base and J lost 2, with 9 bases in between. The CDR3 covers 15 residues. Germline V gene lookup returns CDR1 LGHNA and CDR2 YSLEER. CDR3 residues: CASSQVATPGNTIYF. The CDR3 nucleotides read TGCGCCAGCAGCCAAGTCGCAACTCCTGGAAACACCATATATTTT.

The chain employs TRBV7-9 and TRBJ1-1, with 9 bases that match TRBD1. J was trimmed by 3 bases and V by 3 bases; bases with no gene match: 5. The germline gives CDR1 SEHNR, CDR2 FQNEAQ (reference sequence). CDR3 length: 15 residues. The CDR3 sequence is CASSLGQGSDTEAFF. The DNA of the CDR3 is TGTGCCAGCAGCTTGGGACAGGGATCGGACACTGAAGCTTTCTTT.

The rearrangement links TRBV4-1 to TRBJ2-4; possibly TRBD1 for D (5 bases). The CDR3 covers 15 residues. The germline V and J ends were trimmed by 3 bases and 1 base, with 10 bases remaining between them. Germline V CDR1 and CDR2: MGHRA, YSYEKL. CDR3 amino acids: CASSHLGAAKNIQYF. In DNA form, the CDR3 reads TGCGCCAGCAGCCACCTAGGGGCGGCCAAAAACATTCAGTACTTC.

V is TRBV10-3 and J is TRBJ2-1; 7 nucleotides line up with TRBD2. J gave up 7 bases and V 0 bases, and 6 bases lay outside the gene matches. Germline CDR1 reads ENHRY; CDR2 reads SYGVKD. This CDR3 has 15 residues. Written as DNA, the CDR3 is TGTGCCATCAGTGAGTCGAACGGGGGGATGAATGAGCAGTTCTTC. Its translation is CAISESNGGMNEQFF.

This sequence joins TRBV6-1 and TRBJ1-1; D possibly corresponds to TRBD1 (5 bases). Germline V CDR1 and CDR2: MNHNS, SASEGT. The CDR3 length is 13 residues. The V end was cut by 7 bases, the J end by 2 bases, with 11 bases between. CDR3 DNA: TGTGCCAGCACGACAGTCCTAAACACTGAAGCTTTCTTT. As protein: CASTTVLNTEAFF.

The CDR3 loop is CASSVGGGGQPQHF. The CDR3 DNA follows: TGTGCCAGCTCCGTGGGCGGGGGAGGCCAGCCCCAGCATTTT. The rearrangement uses TRBV6-1 and TRBJ1-5; TRBD1 might be the D (5 bases). The CDR3 spans 14 residues. In germline, CDR1 is MNHNS, CDR2 SASEGT. V was shortened by 8 bases and J by 7 bases, with 18 bases between the two germline ends.

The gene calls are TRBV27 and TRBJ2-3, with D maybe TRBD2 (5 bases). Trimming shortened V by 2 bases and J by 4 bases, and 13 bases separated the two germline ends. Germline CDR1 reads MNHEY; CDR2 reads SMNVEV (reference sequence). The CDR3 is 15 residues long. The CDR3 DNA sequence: TGTGCCAGCAGTTTACGGAGGACTGGCGCAGATACGCAGTATTTT. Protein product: CASSLRRTGADTQYF.

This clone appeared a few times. The CDR3 sequence: CASSSTGTAGYTF. Here the CDR3 DNA reads TGTGCCAGCAGTTCAACCGGGACAGCAGGCTACACCTTC. V is TRBV27 and J is TRBJ1-2, with 7 bases aligning to TRBD1. Germline CDR1 and CDR2: MNHEY and SMNVEV (reference sequence). With V trimmed by 4 bases and J by 8 bases, 7 bases remained unmatched. The CDR3 is made up of 13 amino acids.

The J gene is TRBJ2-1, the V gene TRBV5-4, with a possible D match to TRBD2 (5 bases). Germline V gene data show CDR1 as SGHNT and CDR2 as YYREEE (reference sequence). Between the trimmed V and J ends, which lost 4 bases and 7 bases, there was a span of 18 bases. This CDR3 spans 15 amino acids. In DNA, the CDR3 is TGTGCCAGCAGCCCAGGAGGAGGCAGTAGGAATGAGCAGTTCTTC. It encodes CASSPGGGSRNEQFF.

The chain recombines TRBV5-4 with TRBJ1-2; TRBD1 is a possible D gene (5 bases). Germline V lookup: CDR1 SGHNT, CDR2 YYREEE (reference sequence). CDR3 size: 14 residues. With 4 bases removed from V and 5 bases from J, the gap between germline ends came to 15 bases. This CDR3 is CASSRGVGAYGYTF. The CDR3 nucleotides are TGTGCCAGCAGCCGTGGGGTAGGGGCTTATGGCTACACCTTC.

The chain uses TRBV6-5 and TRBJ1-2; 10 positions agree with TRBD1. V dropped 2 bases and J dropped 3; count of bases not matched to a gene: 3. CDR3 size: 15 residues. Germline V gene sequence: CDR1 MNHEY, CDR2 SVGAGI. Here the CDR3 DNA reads TGTGCCAGCAGTTACCAGGGACAGGGGCACTATGGCTACACCTTC. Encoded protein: CASSYQGQGHYGYTF.

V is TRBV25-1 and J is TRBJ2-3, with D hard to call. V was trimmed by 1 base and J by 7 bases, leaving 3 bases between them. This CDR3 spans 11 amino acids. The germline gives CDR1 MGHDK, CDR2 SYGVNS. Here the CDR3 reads CASSESYTQYF. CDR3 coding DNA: TGTGCCAGCAGTGAATCTTATACGCAGTATTTT. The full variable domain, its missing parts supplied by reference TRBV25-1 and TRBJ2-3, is EADIYQTPRYLVIGTGKKITLECSQTMGHDKMYWYQQDPGMELHLIHYSYGVNSTEKGDLSSESTVSRIRTEHFPLTLESARPSHTSQYLCASSESYTQYFGPGTRLTVL.

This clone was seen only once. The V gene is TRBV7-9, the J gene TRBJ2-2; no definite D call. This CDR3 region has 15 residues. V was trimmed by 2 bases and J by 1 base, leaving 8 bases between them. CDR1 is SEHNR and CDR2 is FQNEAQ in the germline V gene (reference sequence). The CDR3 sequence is CASSLPTRNTGELFF. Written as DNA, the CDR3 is TGTGCCAGCAGCTTACCGACTCGGAACACCGGGGAGCTGTTTTTT.

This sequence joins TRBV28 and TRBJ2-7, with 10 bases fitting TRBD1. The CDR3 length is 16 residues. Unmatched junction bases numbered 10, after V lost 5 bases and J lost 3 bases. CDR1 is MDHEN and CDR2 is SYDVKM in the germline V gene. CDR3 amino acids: CASSKGQGRYSYEQYF. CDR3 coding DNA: TGTGCCAGCAGTAAGGGACAGGGGAGATATAGCTACGAGCAGTACTTC.

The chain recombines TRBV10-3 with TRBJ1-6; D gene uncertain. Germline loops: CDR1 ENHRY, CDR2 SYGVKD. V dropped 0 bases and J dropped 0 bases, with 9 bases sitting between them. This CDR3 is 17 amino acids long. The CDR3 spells CAISESGGSSYNSPLHF. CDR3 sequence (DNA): TGTGCCATCAGTGAGTCGGGAGGGAGCTCCTATAATTCACCCCTCCACTTT.

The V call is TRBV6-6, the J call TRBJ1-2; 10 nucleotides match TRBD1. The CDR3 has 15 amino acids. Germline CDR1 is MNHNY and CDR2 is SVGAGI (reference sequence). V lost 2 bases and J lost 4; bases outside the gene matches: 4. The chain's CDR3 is CASSYAGQGPYGYTF. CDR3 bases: TGTGCCAGCAGTTACGCGGGACAGGGGCCCTATGGCTACACCTTC.

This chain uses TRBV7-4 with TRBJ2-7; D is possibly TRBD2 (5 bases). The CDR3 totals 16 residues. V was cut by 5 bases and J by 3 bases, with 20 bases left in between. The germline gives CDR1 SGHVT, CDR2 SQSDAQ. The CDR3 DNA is TGTGCCAGCAGCCCTAGCCGTGACACGGAATTCTACGAGCAGTACTTC. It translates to CASSPSRDTEFYEQYF. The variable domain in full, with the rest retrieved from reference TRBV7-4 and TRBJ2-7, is GAGVSQSPRYKVAKRGRDVALRCDSISGHVTLYWYRQTLGQGSEVLTYSQSDAQRDKSGRPSGRFSAERPERSVSTLKIQRTEQGDSAVYLCASSPSRDTEFYEQYFGPGTRLTVT.

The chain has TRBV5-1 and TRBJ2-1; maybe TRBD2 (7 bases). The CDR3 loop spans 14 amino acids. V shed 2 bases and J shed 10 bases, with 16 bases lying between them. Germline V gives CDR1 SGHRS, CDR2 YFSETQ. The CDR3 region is CASSLGGGKLEQFF. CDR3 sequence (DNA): TGCGCCAGCAGCTTAGGCGGGGGCAAATTGGAGCAGTTCTTC. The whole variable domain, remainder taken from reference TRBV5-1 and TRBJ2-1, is KAGVTQTPRYLIKTRGQQVTLSCSPISGHRSVSWYQQTPGQGLQFLFEYFSETQRNKGNFPGRFSGRQFSNSRSEMNVSTLELGDSALYLCASSLGGGKLEQFFGPGTRLTVL.

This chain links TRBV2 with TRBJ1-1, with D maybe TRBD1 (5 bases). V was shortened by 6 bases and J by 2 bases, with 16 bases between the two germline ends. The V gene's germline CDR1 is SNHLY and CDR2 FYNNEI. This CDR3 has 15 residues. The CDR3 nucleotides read TGTGCCAGCAGCCGGGGGACCCGAGGCAACACTGAAGCTTTCTTT. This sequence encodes CASSRGTRGNTEAFF.

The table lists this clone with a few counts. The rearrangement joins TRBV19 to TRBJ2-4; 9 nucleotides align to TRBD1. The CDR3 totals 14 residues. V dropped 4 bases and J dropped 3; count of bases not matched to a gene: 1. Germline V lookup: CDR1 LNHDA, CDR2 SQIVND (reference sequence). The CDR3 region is CASSRQGVKNIQYF. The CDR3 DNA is TGTGCCAGTAGTAGACAGGGGGTCAAAAACATTCAGTACTTC.

The CDR3 DNA is TGTGCCAGCAGAAAATCGGGAGAGACCCAGTACTTC. Translation gives CASRKSGETQYF. This chain connects TRBV6-5 to TRBJ2-5; D gene uncertain. This CDR3 comprises 12 residues. The germline V gene encodes CDR1 MNHEY and CDR2 SVGAGI. Trimming took off 6 bases at V and 4 bases at J, with 9 bases between the two ends.

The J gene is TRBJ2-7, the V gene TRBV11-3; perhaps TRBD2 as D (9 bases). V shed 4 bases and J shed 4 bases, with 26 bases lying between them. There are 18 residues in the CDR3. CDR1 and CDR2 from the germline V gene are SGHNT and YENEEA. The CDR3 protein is CASSSRTGTSGGLYEQYF. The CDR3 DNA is TGTGCCAGCAGCTCTAGGACAGGGACCAGCGGGGGGCTATACGAGCAGTACTTC.

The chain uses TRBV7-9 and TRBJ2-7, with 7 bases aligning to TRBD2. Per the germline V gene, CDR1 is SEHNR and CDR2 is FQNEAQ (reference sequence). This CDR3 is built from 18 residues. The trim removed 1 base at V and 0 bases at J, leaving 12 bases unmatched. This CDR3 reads CASSLVPLGGKSSYEQYF. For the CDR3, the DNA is TGTGCCAGCAGCTTAGTGCCATTGGGGGGGAAGAGCTCCTACGAGCAGTACTTC.

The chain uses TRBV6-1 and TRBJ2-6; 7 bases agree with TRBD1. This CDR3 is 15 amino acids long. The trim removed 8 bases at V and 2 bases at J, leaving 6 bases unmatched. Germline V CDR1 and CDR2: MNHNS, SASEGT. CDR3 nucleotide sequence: TGTGCCAGCTCCAAGCAGGGGGCTGGGGCCAACGTCCTGACTTTC. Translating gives CASSKQGAGANVLTF.

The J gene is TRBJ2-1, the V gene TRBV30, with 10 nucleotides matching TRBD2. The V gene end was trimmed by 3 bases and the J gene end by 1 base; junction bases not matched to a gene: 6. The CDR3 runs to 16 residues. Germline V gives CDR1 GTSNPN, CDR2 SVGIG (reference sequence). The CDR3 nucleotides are TGTGCCTGGAGGGCCCCTAGCGGGGGTTCCTACAATGAGCAGTTCTTC. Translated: CAWRAPSGGSYNEQFF.

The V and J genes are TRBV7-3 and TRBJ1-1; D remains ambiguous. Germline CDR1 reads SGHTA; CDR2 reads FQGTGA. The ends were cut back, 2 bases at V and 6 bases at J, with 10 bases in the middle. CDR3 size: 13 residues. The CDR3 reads CASSLRPRAEAFF. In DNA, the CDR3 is TGTGCCAGCAGCTTACGACCCCGGGCTGAAGCTTTCTTT.

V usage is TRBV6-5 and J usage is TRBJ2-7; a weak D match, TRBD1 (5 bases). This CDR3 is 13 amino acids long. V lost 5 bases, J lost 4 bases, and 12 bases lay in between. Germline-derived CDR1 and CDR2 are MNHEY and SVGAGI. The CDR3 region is CASSHGQGYEQYF. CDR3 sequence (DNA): TGTGCCAGCAGTCACGGCCAGGGTTACGAGCAGTACTTC.

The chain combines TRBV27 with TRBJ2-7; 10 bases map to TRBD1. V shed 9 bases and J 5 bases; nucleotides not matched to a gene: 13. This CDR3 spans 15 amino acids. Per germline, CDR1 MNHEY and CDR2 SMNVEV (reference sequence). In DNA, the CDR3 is TGTGCCAGTAAGAACTCCGGGACAGGGGTAAACGAGCAGTACTTC. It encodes CASKNSGTGVNEQYF.

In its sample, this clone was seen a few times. DNA for the CDR3: TGTGCCAGTTCGACAGAAGCTAACTATGGCTACACCTTC. Translated, it gives CASSTEANYGYTF. This chain joins TRBV19 and TRBJ1-2; D is perhaps TRBD1 (5 bases). V dropped 8 bases and J dropped 0 bases, with 10 bases sitting between them. This CDR3 is 13 amino acids long. The germline V gene encodes CDR1 LNHDA and CDR2 SQIVND (reference sequence).